This T cell receptor (beta chain) was captured by sequencing in a study of blood T cell repertoires in COVID-19 (dated by TCRdb to the early 2020s). Background for the entire study: The collaborator samples originated in the United States, Italy and Spain and spanned the acute and convalescent phases of COVID-19. Samples came from the ongoing ImmuneRACE study (first 160 participants) plus 1,254 subjects from 6 global collaborators. Where available, HLA class I and class II types were taken from metadata supplied by the sample provider and were not determined by assay-based typing. The sample metadata nearly always contained a de-identified subject ID, COVID-19 status, age in years and sex. The repertoires were made available in a free public database intended to serve as a resource for research on the immune response to SARS-CoV-2. Deeply sampled blood TCRbeta repertoires from subjects exposed to, actively infected with, or recovered from COVID-19 were included in the dataset. The prospective study material was composed of cDNA or gDNA derived from T cells, B-cell-depleted T cells, or PBMCs. The paper's findings and limits, for the study overall: How much clinical and demographic metadata was included differed by source and by participant, and the metadata was provided uncurated.

As to this clone: Its antigen target is currently unknown. Within one base of it there is no much larger clone, and no base qualities were kept.

V is shortened by 7 bases, J by 5 bases, and the region joining them spans 15 bases. For CDR1 and CDR2, the germline V gene (reference sequence) lists LNHDA and SQIVND. The CDR3 runs 14 residues from the cysteine to the phenylalanine. Only the CDR3 DNA is retained, 42 bases long and in frame from the first base. The collaborating institutions used their own protocols to collect whole blood in K2EDTA tubes. For TCRbeta analysis, collaborators shipped samples in one of three forms: frozen whole blood, isolated PBMCs, or DNA extracted from either of those sample types. TCRbeta CDR3 regions were amplified from genomic DNA by means of the immunoSEQ Assay, a bias-controlled multiplex PCR. For the original study's pipeline: The number of nucleated cells in each sample was estimated by amplification of reference gene primers within the assay. Sequence reads were collapsed and filtered to measure the absolute abundance of every unique TCRbeta CDR3 rearrangement. For each sample, productive Simpson clonality was calculated as the square root of Simpson's diversity index over productive rearrangements. Not all clones reach the TCRdb copy of this immuneACCESS table, which keeps in-frame sequences only. Checked studies attribute under half of the gap to unresolved V genes and leave the rest unexplained. V, J and clone size derive from that table, while D and trimming were established from the DNA sequence. This sample has 70,000 to 80,000 clones in its table, and around 83% of those were observed once. Approximately 40% of the sample is in the top ten clones.

This TCR was recovered from a man older than 75 with acute or convalescent COVID-19. The source material was peripheral blood. Recombination linked TRBV19 to TRBJ1-5; there is no confident call for the D gene. Read as DNA, the sequence is TGTGCCAGTACCTCTCAGACCGGGGATCAGCCCCAGCATTTT. Its translation reads: CASTSQTGDQPQHF.